This TCR beta chain was recovered during a study of blood T cells in healthy people across ages. Sample-barcoded 5' priming and a J-beta primer mix drove a second PCR of 7 to 11 cycles. TCRdb reprocessed the 5' RACE reads via MiXCR and lists one record per CDR3 protein. The top ten clones hold 10% to 15% of a sample with 700,000 to 850,000 distinct CDR3 sequences, approximately 35% of them seen once. A note on this clonotype: Being one base from a much bigger clone, this may be a read error.

Material: blood. This receptor was identified in a man aged 18 to 30 in good health.

CDR3 amino acids: CASSGTSREQFF. The CDR3 DNA reads TGTGCCAGCAGCGGGACTTCAAGAGAGCAGTTCTTC. The chain uses TRBV5-6 and TRBJ2-1, with D possibly TRBD2 on 6 matching bases. Germline V gene data show CDR1 as SGHDT and CDR2 as YYEEEE. This CDR3 spans 12 amino acids. The V end lost 4 bases, the J end lost 10 bases, and 12 bases lay between the germline ends.